The 27 T cell receptor beta chains in this list originate from one sample, sequenced in a study of cytomegalovirus exposure and HLA in healthy donors. The PCR had 60 Vbeta and 13 Jbeta primers. The repertoire was sequenced with immunoSEQ multiplex PCR; TCRdb's copy has only in-frame clones and lacks some. The sample lists 100,000 to 150,000 clones, around four fifths occurring once. The sequenced sample consisted of PBMCs. The receptors here all came from a man aged 18 to 30 in good health and CMV-seropositive.

This rearrangement joins TRBV9 to TRBJ1-2; weak D call: TRBD1 (6 bases). Trimming removed 6 bases at V and 6 bases at J, with 15 bases between. The CDR3 sequence is 13 residues long. The germline gives CDR1 SGDLS, CDR2 YYNGEE. The CDR3: CASTPGGGDGYTF. Written as DNA, the CDR3 is TGTGCCAGCACCCCGGGGGGGGGCGATGGCTACACCTTC.

The genes are TRBV5-4 and TRBJ1-4, with D perhaps TRBD1 (5 bases). This CDR3 is built from 16 residues. The germline V gene has CDR1 SGHNT and CDR2 YYREEE (reference sequence). Trimming cost V 1 base and J 6 bases, with 16 bases left between them. The CDR3 is CASSLFGGGSDEKLFF. The CDR3 DNA follows: TGTGCCAGCAGCTTGTTCGGGGGTGGATCGGATGAAAAACTGTTTTTT.

The chain has TRBV10-3 and TRBJ1-5, with D tentatively TRBD1 (5 bases). Germline CDR1 reads ENHRY; CDR2 reads SYGVKD. V lost 7 bases, J lost 6 bases, and 25 bases lay in between. CDR3 length: 17 residues. The CDR3 coding sequence is TGTGCCATCATGGGGGAATCCGTGGAGGGCCGGGGTCAGCCCCAGCATTTT. Encoded protein: CAIMGESVEGRGQPQHF.

The V call is TRBV29-1, the J call TRBJ2-7, with TRBD1 identical over 8 bases. There are 12 residues in the CDR3. Germline assignment: CDR1 SQVTM and CDR2 ANQGSEA. With 6 bases clipped from V and 6 bases from J, the junction kept 7 bases outside the gene matches. The chain's CDR3 is CSVSTGEREQYF. As DNA, the CDR3 is TGCAGCGTGTCGACAGGGGAGCGCGAGCAGTACTTC.

The J gene is TRBJ1-1, the V gene TRBV5-3, with a weak D call TRBD1 (5 bases). TRBV5-3 is identified as an open reading frame with a role that is uncertain. Trimming shortened V by 6 bases and J by 5 bases, and 11 bases separated the two germline ends. The CDR3 is 12 residues long. Here the CDR3 reads CARTLRATEAFF. In DNA, the CDR3 is TGTGCCAGAACCCTCAGGGCAACTGAAGCTTTCTTT.

The chain carries TRBV5-6 and TRBJ2-7, with TRBD2 matching over 7 bases. The CDR3 has 13 amino acids. Losses at the gene ends were 2 bases for V and 3 bases for J; bases not matched to a gene: 2. The germline V gene has CDR1 SGHDT and CDR2 YYEEEE. The CDR3 nucleotides are TGTGCCAGCAGCTTCGGGGGGTTCTACGAGCAGTACTTC. Its translation is CASSFGGFYEQYF. Full variable domain (rest looked up from reference TRBV5-6 and TRBJ2-7): DAGVTQSPTHLIKTRGQQVTLRCSPKSGHDTVSWYQQALGQGPQFIFQYYEEEERQRGNFPDRFSGHQFPNYSSELNVNALLLGDSALYLCASSFGGFYEQYFGPGTRLTVT.

The V gene is TRBV4-2, the J gene TRBJ1-2; 7 bases align to TRBD1. CDR1 is LGHNA, CDR2 YNFKEQ, per germline. This CDR3 is built from 14 residues. V lost 4 bases to trimming and J lost 1 base; unmatched junction nucleotides: 3. In DNA, the CDR3 is TGTGCCAGCAGCCGGGACAGTAATAACTATGGCTACACCTTC. Protein product: CASSRDSNNYGYTF.

The chain carries TRBV7-6 and TRBJ2-3; D perhaps matches TRBD1 (6 bases). This CDR3 region has 15 residues. CDR1 SGHVS and CDR2 FNYEAQ come from the germline V gene. V was pared by 5 bases and J by 1 base, with 13 bases between. The CDR3 DNA sequence: TGTGCCAGCAGCGCCTCAGGGGTCCGCACAGATACGCAGTATTTT. It codes for CASSASGVRTDTQYF. Using reference TRBV7-6 and TRBJ2-3 for the parts outside the CDR3, the full variable domain is GAGVSQSPRYKVTKRGQDVALRCDPISGHVSLYWYRQALGQGPEFLTYFNYEAQQDKSGLPNDRFSAERPEGSISTLTIQRTEQRDSAMYRCASSASGVRTDTQYFGPGTRLTVL.

The CDR3 bases are TGCGCCAGCAGCTTTATCGGGGGGGATTACAATGAGCAGTTCTTC. It codes for CASSFIGGDYNEQFF. The chain employs TRBV5-1 and TRBJ2-1, with 8 bases fitting TRBD2. V lost 2 bases, J lost 4 bases, and 5 bases stayed unmatched. In germline, CDR1 is SGHRS, CDR2 YFSETQ. CDR3 length: 15 amino acids.

This sequence joins TRBV2 and TRBJ2-1; 12 bases agree with TRBD2. Germline V CDR1 and CDR2: SNHLY, FYNNEI. This CDR3 is built from 15 residues. V gave up 6 bases and J gave up 4 bases; unmatched junction bases: 4. CDR3 protein: CASRPGLAGYNEQFF. In nucleotides, the CDR3 is TGTGCCAGCAGACCCGGACTAGCGGGGTACAATGAGCAGTTCTTC.

The rearrangement joins TRBV20-1 to TRBJ2-5, with D perhaps matching TRBD1 (5 bases). Germline V gene lookup returns CDR1 DFQATT and CDR2 SNEGSKA (reference sequence). Deletions cut 5 bases from V and 7 bases from J, with 8 bases between. The CDR3 spans 10 residues. In DNA form, the CDR3 reads TGCAGTGCTGAACAGGCGACCCAGTACTTC. Translation gives CSAEQATQYF.

The chain is built from TRBV7-9 and TRBJ1-5; D is uncertain. Per the germline V gene, CDR1 is SEHNR and CDR2 is FQNEAQ (reference sequence). V was shortened by 7 bases and J by 2 bases, with 12 bases between the two germline ends. The CDR3 consists of 14 residues. CDR3 sequence (DNA): TGTGCCAGCAAAGGAGATAGTGGCAATCAGCCCCAGCATTTT. Its protein product is CASKGDSGNQPQHF. Full variable domain (rest looked up from reference TRBV7-9 and TRBJ1-5): DTGVSQNPRHKITKRGQNVTFRCDPISEHNRLYWYRQTLGQGPEFLTYFQNEAQLEKSRLLSDRFSAERPKGSFSTLEIQRTEQGDSAMYLCASKGDSGNQPQHFGDGTRLSIL.

The genes are TRBV4-1 and TRBJ1-1, with a tentative D call TRBD1 (6 bases). Germline V gene lookup returns CDR1 MGHRA and CDR2 YSYEKL. V lost 0 bases and J lost 10, with 12 bases in between. There are 13 residues in the CDR3. The CDR3 DNA reads TGCGCCAGCAGCCAAGATTTCTTAGGGGGAGCTTTCTTT. Translating gives CASSQDFLGGAFF.

This sequence joins TRBV6-4 and TRBJ2-1; the D gene is possibly TRBD2 (5 bases). With 4 bases removed from V and 2 bases from J, the gap between germline ends came to 6 bases. The CDR3 has 13 residues. Germline V lookup: CDR1 MRHNA, CDR2 SNTAGT. The CDR3 DNA reads TGTGCCAGCAGTGCGGGGACCTACAATGAGCAGTTCTTC. It codes for CASSAGTYNEQFF.

A single count supports this clone. This rearrangement joins TRBV5-1 to TRBJ1-6, with 7 bases matching TRBD1. Germline loops: CDR1 SGHRS, CDR2 YFSETQ. J gave up 9 bases and V 3 bases, and 6 bases lay outside the gene matches. CDR3 length: 14 amino acids. The CDR3 is CASSSGTVLSPLHF. The DNA for the CDR3 is TGCGCCAGCAGCTCCGGGACAGTCCTTTCACCCCTCCACTTT. Combining the CDR3 with reference TRBV5-1 and TRBJ1-6 gives the whole variable domain KAGVTQTPRYLIKTRGQQVTLSCSPISGHRSVSWYQQTPGQGLQFLFEYFSETQRNKGNFPGRFSGRQFSNSRSEMNVSTLELGDSALYLCASSSGTVLSPLHFGNGTRLTVT.

The chain links TRBV6-5 to TRBJ2-7, with D perhaps matching TRBD1 (5 bases). Germline CDR1 is MNHEY and CDR2 is SVGAGI. Trimming cost V 5 bases and J 0 bases, with 8 bases left between them. This CDR3 comprises 13 residues. The CDR3 loop reads CASSRGSSYEQYF. The DNA for the CDR3 is TGTGCCAGCAGTAGGGGCAGCTCCTACGAGCAGTACTTC.

This chain links TRBV7-8 with TRBJ2-1, with a possible D match to TRBD2 (7 bases). V gave up 1 base and J gave up 0 bases, with 19 bases separating them. Germline CDR1 is SGHVS and CDR2 is FQNEAQ. The CDR3 spans 19 residues. DNA for the CDR3: TGTGCCAGCAGCTTAGAAGGAGGAGCGGGGACATCCTCCTACAATGAGCAGTTCTTC. Its protein product is CASSLEGGAGTSSYNEQFF.

The genes are TRBV6-5 and TRBJ1-1, with D possibly matching TRBD1 (6 bases). This CDR3 region has 12 residues. V lost 6 bases and J lost 7, with 12 bases in between. Per the germline V gene, CDR1 is MNHEY and CDR2 is SVGAGI. The CDR3 bases are TGTGCCAGCAGCCGGGACACTGGTGAAGCTTTCTTT. This sequence encodes CASSRDTGEAFF.

The chain combines TRBV12-5 with TRBJ2-1; TRBD2 is a possible D gene (5 bases). CDR1 is LGHNT, CDR2 FRNRAP, per germline. The CDR3 loop spans 16 amino acids. V was trimmed by 6 bases and J by 2 bases, leaving 17 bases between them. The CDR3 loop is CASGSGLAPTYNEQFF. The DNA for the CDR3 is TGTGCTAGTGGCTCCGGACTGGCTCCAACCTACAATGAGCAGTTCTTC. The variable domain in full, with the rest retrieved from reference TRBV12-5 and TRBJ2-1, is DARVTQTPRHKVTEMGQEVTMRCQPILGHNTVFWYRQTMMQGLELLAYFRNRAPLDDSGMPKDRFSAEMPDATLATLKIQPSEPRDSAVYFCASGSGLAPTYNEQFFGPGTRLTVL.

The V call is TRBV29-1, the J call TRBJ1-2; 7 positions agree with TRBD1. Looked up from germline, CDR1 is SQVTM and CDR2 is ANQGSEA. With V trimmed by 6 bases and J by 2 bases, 9 bases remained unmatched. The CDR3 is made up of 14 amino acids. CDR3 in DNA: TGCAGCGTATCGACAGGGCGGCAGAACTATGGCTACACCTTC. Encoded protein: CSVSTGRQNYGYTF.

The chain employs TRBV5-3 and TRBJ2-7, with TRBD2 as a possible D gene (6 bases). TRBV5-3 is recorded as an ORF, its role being uncertain. The germline V and J ends were trimmed by 1 base and 6 bases, with 11 bases remaining between them. There are 13 residues in the CDR3. The CDR3 here is CARSLHRGGEQYF. The CDR3 bases are TGTGCCAGAAGCTTGCATAGGGGAGGCGAGCAGTACTTC.

The CDR3 nucleotides are TGTGCCAGCAGTCCTCTACCCCCAGAGACCCAGTACTTC. Translated: CASSPLPPETQYF. This sequence joins TRBV27 and TRBJ2-5; the D is unclear. CDR3 length equals 13 residues. With 5 bases removed from V and 4 bases from J, the gap between germline ends came to 11 bases. Germline V gene lookup returns CDR1 MNHEY and CDR2 SMNVEV (reference sequence).

The V call is TRBV18, the J call TRBJ2-5, with 7 bases fitting TRBD2. V was pared by 0 bases and J by 2 bases, with 3 bases of the junction left unmatched. CDR3 length equals 15 residues. Looked up from germline, CDR1 is KGHSH and CDR2 is LQKENI. CDR3 bases: TGTGCCAGCTCACCACCGGCCGGGAGGCAAGAGACCCAGTACTTC. It is translated as CASSPPAGRQETQYF. Filled out from reference TRBV18 and TRBJ2-5, the complete variable domain reads NAGVMQNPRHLVRRRGQEARLRCSPMKGHSHVYWYRQLPEEGLKFMVYLQKENIIDESGMPKERFSAEFPKEGPSILRIQQVVRGDSAAYFCASSPPAGRQETQYFGPGTRLLVL.

A single count supports this clone. The chain recombines TRBV18 with TRBJ1-1, with TRBD1 matching 9 bases. Germline-derived CDR1 and CDR2 are KGHSH and LQKENI. Trimming cost V 2 bases and J 4 bases; bases outside gene matches: 5. This CDR3 comprises 15 residues. CDR3 sequence: CASSPYDRGSTEAFF. The CDR3 coding sequence is TGTGCCAGCTCACCATACGACAGGGGGAGCACTGAAGCTTTCTTT.

This clone appeared once. The rearrangement uses TRBV2 and TRBJ1-1, with 7 bases identical to TRBD1. Germline-derived CDR1 and CDR2 are SNHLY and FYNNEI. The J segment lost 4 bases and the V segment lost 6 bases, leaving 2 bases of the junction unmatched. This CDR3 has 12 amino acids. CDR3 region: CASSQGVTEAFF. The CDR3 DNA reads as TGTGCCAGCAGCCAGGGGGTCACTGAAGCTTTCTTT.

The chain carries TRBV7-3 and TRBJ2-5, with TRBD2 matching over 7 bases. The V gene end was trimmed by 5 bases and the J gene end by 2 bases; junction bases not matched to a gene: 2. The germline V gene has CDR1 SGHTA and CDR2 FQGTGA. This CDR3 has 13 residues. The CDR3 loop reads CASSRLAQETQYF. As DNA, the CDR3 is TGTGCCAGCAGCCGACTAGCTCAAGAGACCCAGTACTTC.

This chain joins TRBV30 and TRBJ1-3; no reliable D call. Trimming took 5 bases from V and 9 from J, leaving 11 bases between them. The CDR3 extends over 11 amino acids. Germline lookup yields CDR1 GTSNPN and CDR2 SVGIG (reference sequence). CDR3 loop: CAWEKVGTIYF. CDR3 in DNA: TGTGCCTGGGAAAAAGTCGGCACCATATATTTT.